This TCR beta chain emerged from a study of blood T cell repertoires in COVID-19. Trimming removed 5 bases from V and 1 base from J, with 11 bases in between. This CDR3 is 14 amino acids long. Looked up from germline, CDR1 is MDHEN and CDR2 is SYDVKM. In the original processing: From reference gene primer amplification, estimates of nucleated cell counts were derived. Clones were sequenced by immunoSEQ multiplex PCR, and TCRdb holds only the in-frame ones, with some missing. That table supplies the V and J calls and clone size; D and trimming were determined from the DNA. Of some 230,000 clones in the sample, about 80% were seen once.

The receptor's source is a woman in her thirties or forties with acute COVID-19. The rearrangement links TRBV28 to TRBJ1-1; D not certain. What was sequenced was PBMCs or T cells enriched from blood (not recorded which). CDR3 loop: CASSPPTRNTEAFF. Here the CDR3 DNA reads TGTGCCAGCAGTCCTCCGACTAGGAACACTGAAGCTTTCTTT.